The TCR beta chain described here comes from a study of molecular identifiers for immune sequencing clone quantification. V lost 5 bases, J lost 6 bases, and 14 bases stayed unmatched. This CDR3 comprises 16 residues. Germline CDR1 is SGHTA and CDR2 is FQGNSA. In TCRdb, the PCR reads were re-called with MiXCR into one record per CDR3 protein. The top ten hold roughly 0.77% of the sample, which has under 600,000 distinct CDR3 sequences, 25% seen once. This clonotype was obtained from a human donor in good health. Some libraries in this study had Jurkat cell RNA spiked in. Sequencing used naive CD8+ T cells from blood, with Jurkat cell RNA spiked in. Indicated subset: FACS-sorted CD8+CD4-CCR7+CD45RA+ naive T cells. The chain is built from TRBV7-2 and TRBJ1-1; the match to TRBD1 covers 8 bases. CDR3 region: CASSPQKGQGLPEAFF. CDR3 DNA: TGTGCCAGCAGCCCCCAGAAAGGACAGGGTTTACCTGAAGCTTTCTTT.